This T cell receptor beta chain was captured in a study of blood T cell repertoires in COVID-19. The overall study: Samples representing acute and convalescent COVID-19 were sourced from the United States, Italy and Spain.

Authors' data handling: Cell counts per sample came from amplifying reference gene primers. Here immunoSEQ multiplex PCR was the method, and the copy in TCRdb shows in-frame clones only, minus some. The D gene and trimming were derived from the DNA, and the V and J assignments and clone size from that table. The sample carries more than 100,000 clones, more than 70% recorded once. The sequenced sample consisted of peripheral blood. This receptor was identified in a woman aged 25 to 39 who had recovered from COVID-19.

This CDR3 is CASSLYLSGGNEQYF. CDR3 sequence (DNA): TGCGCCAGCAGCTTGTACCTATCGGGGGGTAACGAGCAGTACTTC. This chain connects TRBV5-1 to TRBJ2-7; TRBD2 matches 7 bases. Germline CDR1 is SGHRS and CDR2 is YFSETQ. The length of the CDR3 is 15 residues. J gave up 5 bases and V 1 base, and 9 bases lay outside the gene matches.